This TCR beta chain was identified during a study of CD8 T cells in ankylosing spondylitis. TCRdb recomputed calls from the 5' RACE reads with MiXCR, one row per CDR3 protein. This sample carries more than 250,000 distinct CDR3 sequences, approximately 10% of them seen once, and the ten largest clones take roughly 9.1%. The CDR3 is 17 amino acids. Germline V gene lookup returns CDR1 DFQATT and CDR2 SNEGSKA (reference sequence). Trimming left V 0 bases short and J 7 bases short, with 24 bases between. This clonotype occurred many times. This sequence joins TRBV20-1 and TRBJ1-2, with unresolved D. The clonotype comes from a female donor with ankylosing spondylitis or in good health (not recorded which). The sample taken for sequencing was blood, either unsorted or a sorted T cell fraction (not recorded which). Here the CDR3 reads CSARDTATELLYRGYTF. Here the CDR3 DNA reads TGCAGTGCTAGAGATACAGCCACAGAGTTGTTGTACCGTGGCTACACCTTC.